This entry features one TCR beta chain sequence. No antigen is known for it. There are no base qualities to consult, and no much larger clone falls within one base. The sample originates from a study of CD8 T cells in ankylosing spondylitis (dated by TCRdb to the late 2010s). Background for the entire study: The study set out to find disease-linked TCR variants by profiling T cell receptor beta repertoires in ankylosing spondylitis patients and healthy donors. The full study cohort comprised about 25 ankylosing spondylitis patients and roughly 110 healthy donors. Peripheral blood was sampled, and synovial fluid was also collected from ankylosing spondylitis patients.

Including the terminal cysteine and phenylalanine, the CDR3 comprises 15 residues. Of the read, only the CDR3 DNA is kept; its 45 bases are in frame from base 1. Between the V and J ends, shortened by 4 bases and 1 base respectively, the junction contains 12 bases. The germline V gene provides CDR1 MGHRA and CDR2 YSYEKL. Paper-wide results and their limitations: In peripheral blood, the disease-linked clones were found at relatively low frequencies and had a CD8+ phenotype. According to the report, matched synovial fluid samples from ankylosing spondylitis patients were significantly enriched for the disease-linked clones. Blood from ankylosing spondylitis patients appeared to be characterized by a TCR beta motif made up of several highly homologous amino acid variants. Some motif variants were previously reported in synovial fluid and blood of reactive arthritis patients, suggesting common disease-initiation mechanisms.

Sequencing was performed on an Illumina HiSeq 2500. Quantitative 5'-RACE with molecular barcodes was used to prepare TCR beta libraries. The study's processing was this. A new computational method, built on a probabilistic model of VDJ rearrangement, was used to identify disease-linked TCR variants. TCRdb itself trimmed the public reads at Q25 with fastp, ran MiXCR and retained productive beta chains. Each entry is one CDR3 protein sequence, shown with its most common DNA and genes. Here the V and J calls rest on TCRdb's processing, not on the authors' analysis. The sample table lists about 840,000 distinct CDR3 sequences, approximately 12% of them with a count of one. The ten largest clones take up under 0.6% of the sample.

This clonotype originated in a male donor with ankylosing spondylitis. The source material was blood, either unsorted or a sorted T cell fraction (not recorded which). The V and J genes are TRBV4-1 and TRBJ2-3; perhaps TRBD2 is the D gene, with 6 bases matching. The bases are TGCGCCAGCAGCCGGGGAGGACTACGCACAGATACGCAGTATTTT. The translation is CASSRGGLRTDTQYF.